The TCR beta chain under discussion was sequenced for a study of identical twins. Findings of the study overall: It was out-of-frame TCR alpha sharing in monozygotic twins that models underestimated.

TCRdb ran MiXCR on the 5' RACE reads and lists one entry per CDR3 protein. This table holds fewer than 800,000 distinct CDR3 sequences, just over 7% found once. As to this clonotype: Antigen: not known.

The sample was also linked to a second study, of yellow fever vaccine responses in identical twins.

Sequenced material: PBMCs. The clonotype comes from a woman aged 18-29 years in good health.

CDR3 nucleotides: TGCGCCAGCAGCCAAGGGAGACAGCCACGGAACAATGAGCAGTTCTTC. It encodes CASSQGRQPRNNEQFF. V and J are TRBV4-1 and TRBJ2-1; a weak D match, TRBD1 (5 bases). The germline V and J ends were trimmed by 1 base and 5 bases, with 15 bases remaining between them. This CDR3 has 16 amino acids. CDR1 and CDR2 (germline): MGHRA, YSYEKL.